This T cell receptor beta chain was profiled in a study of blood T cell repertoires in COVID-19. Study information: Samples representing acute and convalescent COVID-19 were sourced from the United States, Italy and Spain.

The CDR3 sequence is 15 residues long. Trimming left V 2 bases short and J 2 bases short, with 13 bases between. Germline CDR1 reads SGHKS; CDR2 reads YYEKEE (reference sequence). Only a few counts were recorded for this clone. Original handling: For nucleated cells, counts were estimated from reference gene primer amplification. Here immunoSEQ multiplex PCR was the method, and the copy in TCRdb shows in-frame clones only, minus some. Clonal size and the V and J genes are those of that table, whereas D and trimming came from the DNA. The data contain approximately 110,000 clones, more than 70% of them singletons. Patients of the Seattle cohort, enrolled during active infection, were followed longitudinally.

Input material: peripheral blood. This sequence joins TRBV5-5 and TRBJ1-2; D is unresolved. The TCR sequence derives from a woman over 75 with COVID-19, enrolled during active disease. The CDR3 coding sequence is TGTGCCAGCAGCTTCGGAGATGATTCCAACTATGGCTACACCTTC. This codes for CASSFGDDSNYGYTF.